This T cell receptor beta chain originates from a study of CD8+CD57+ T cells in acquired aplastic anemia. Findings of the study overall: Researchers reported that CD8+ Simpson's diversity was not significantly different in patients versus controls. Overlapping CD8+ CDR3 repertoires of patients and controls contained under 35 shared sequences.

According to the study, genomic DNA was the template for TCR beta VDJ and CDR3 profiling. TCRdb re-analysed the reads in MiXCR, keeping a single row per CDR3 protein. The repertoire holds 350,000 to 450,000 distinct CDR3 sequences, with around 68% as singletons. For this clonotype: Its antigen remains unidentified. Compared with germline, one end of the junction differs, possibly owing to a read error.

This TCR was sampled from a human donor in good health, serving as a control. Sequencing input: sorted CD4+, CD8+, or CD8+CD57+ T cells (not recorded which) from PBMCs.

In nucleotides, the CDR3 is TGTGCCAGCAGGGATTGGGGGACAGGACTAGGAGTTACGCTGTATTTT. The encoded protein is CASRDWGTGLGVTLYF. The genes are TRBV25-1 and TRBJ2-3, with a tentative D call TRBD1 (8 bases). CDR3 size: 16 residues. CDR1 and CDR2 from the germline V gene are MGHDK and SYGVNS.